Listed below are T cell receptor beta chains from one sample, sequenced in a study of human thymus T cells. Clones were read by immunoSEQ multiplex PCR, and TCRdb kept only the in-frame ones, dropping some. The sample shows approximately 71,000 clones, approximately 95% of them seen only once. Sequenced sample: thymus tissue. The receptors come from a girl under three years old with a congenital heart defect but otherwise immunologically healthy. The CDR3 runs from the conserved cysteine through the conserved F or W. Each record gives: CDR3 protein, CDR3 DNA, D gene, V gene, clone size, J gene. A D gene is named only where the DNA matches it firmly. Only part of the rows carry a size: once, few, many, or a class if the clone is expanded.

CDR3 protein: CASSPRPLDRGETQYF
CDR3 DNA: TGTGCCAGCTCACCACGGCCCTTAGACAGGGGAGAGACCCAGTACTTC
D gene: TRBD1
V gene: TRBV18
clone size: NA
J gene: TRBJ2-5

CDR3 protein: CASSLVGREYEQYF
CDR3 DNA: TGTGCCAGCAGCTTGGTAGGCAGGGAGTACGAGCAGTACTTC
D gene: NA
V gene: TRBV5-5
clone size: NA
J gene: TRBJ2-7

CDR3 protein: CASSFSAYNEQFF
CDR3 DNA: TGTGCCAGCAGTTTTTCGGCCTACAATGAGCAGTTCTTC
D gene: NA
V gene: TRBV28
clone size: NA
J gene: TRBJ2-1

CDR3 protein: CASGGNANTGELFF
CDR3 DNA: TGTGCCAGTGGCGGGAACGCGAACACCGGGGAGCTGTTTTTT
D gene: NA
V gene: TRBV28
clone size: NA
J gene: TRBJ2-2

CDR3 protein: CSAPTREAFF
CDR3 DNA: TGCAGTGCTCCGACACGCGAAGCTTTCTTT
D gene: NA
V gene: TRBV20-1
clone size: NA
J gene: TRBJ1-1

CDR3 protein: CASTPGPPKPRDEQFF
CDR3 DNA: TGTGCCAGCACACCGGGACCCCCCAAACCTCGGGATGAGCAGTTCTTC
D gene: NA
V gene: TRBV11-2
clone size: once
J gene: TRBJ2-1

CDR3 protein: CASSLAGRGRSSGSYEQYF
CDR3 DNA: TGTGCCAGCAGCTTAGCAGGGAGGGGGAGGTCCTCGGGCTCCTACGAGCAGTACTTC
D gene: NA
V gene: TRBV7-9
clone size: NA
J gene: TRBJ2-7

CDR3 protein: CASSSGGEQYF
CDR3 DNA: TGTGCCAGCAGCTCCGGGGGGGAGCAGTACTTC
D gene: TRBD2
V gene: TRBV6-5
clone size: NA
J gene: TRBJ2-7

CDR3 protein: CASSHDRGENTEAFF
CDR3 DNA: TGTGCCAGCAGCCACGACAGGGGAGAGAACACTGAAGCTTTCTTT
D gene: TRBD1
V gene: TRBV5-8
clone size: NA
J gene: TRBJ1-1

CDR3 protein: CAIRDRGQEQYF
CDR3 DNA: TGTGCCATCAGGGACAGGGGGCAGGAGCAGTACTTC
D gene: TRBD1
V gene: TRBV10-3
clone size: NA
J gene: TRBJ2-7

CDR3 protein: CAWTFGRGIASEAFF
CDR3 DNA: TGTGCCTGGACCTTCGGCAGGGGAATTGCGTCTGAAGCTTTCTTT
D gene: NA
V gene: TRBV30
clone size: NA
J gene: TRBJ1-1

CDR3 protein: CASRVRGLTKNIQYF
CDR3 DNA: TGTGCCAGTAGAGTCAGGGGGCTGACCAAAAACATTCAGTACTTC
D gene: TRBD1
V gene: TRBV19
clone size: NA
J gene: TRBJ2-4

CDR3 protein: CASSQASTRSLYEQYF
CDR3 DNA: TGCGCCAGCAGCCAAGCTTCGACCAGGTCCCTCTACGAGCAGTACTTC
D gene: NA
V gene: TRBV4-3
clone size: NA
J gene: TRBJ2-7

CDR3 protein: CASDHILPGPTPDTQYF
CDR3 DNA: TGTGCCAGCGATCATATCTTGCCGGGACCAACCCCAGATACGCAGTATTTT
D gene: NA
V gene: TRBV28
clone size: NA
J gene: TRBJ2-3

CDR3 protein: CASSYRPGQGSPEAFF
CDR3 DNA: TGTGCCAGCAGTTACCGCCCGGGACAGGGATCCCCTGAAGCTTTCTTT
D gene: TRBD1
V gene: TRBV6-6
clone size: NA
J gene: TRBJ1-1

CDR3 protein: CASSGLMDPATDTQYF
CDR3 DNA: TGTGCCAGCAGTGGGTTGATGGATCCTGCCACAGATACGCAGTATTTT
D gene: NA
V gene: TRBV2
clone size: NA
J gene: TRBJ2-3

CDR3 protein: CASSPLGKAYNEQFF
CDR3 DNA: TGTGCCAGCAGCCCTTTGGGTAAAGCCTACAATGAGCAGTTCTTC
D gene: NA
V gene: TRBV6-5
clone size: NA
J gene: TRBJ2-1

CDR3 protein: CASSPRTGRSNQPQHF
CDR3 DNA: TGTGCCAGTAGTCCGAGGACAGGGAGAAGCAATCAGCCCCAGCATTTT
D gene: TRBD1
V gene: TRBV19
clone size: NA
J gene: TRBJ1-5

CDR3 protein: CASSPPATGDAPGGTNQPQHF
CDR3 DNA: TGTGCCAGTAGCCCCCCAGCGACAGGGGACGCACCGGGAGGGACCAATCAGCCCCAGCATTTT
D gene: TRBD1
V gene: TRBV19
clone size: NA
J gene: TRBJ1-5

CDR3 protein: CARDRWNGYTF
CDR3 DNA: TGTGCCCGTGACAGGTGGAATGGCTACACCTTC
D gene: NA
V gene: TRBV30
clone size: NA
J gene: TRBJ1-2

CDR3 protein: CASSIGLGGRNTGELFF
CDR3 DNA: TGTGCCAGTAGTATAGGTCTCGGGGGGCGAAACACCGGGGAGCTGTTTTTT
D gene: NA
V gene: TRBV19
clone size: NA
J gene: TRBJ2-2

CDR3 protein: CASSGSRATNEKLFF
CDR3 DNA: TGTGCCAGCAGCGGGAGCAGGGCCACTAATGAAAAACTGTTTTTT
D gene: NA
V gene: TRBV4-2
clone size: NA
J gene: TRBJ1-4

CDR3 protein: CASSQDPAGCYEQYF
CDR3 DNA: TGCGCCAGCAGCCAAGATCCCGCTGGCTGCTACGAGCAGTACTTC
D gene: NA
V gene: TRBV4-1
clone size: NA
J gene: TRBJ2-7

CDR3 protein: CATSGTKLVGGDQPQHF
CDR3 DNA: TGTGCCACCTCCGGGACGAAGCTCGTCGGGGGGGATCAGCCCCAGCATTTT
D gene: NA
V gene: TRBV19
clone size: NA
J gene: TRBJ1-5

CDR3 protein: CASSVDPSGETQYF
CDR3 DNA: TGTGCCAGCAGCGTAGACCCGTCGGGGGAGACCCAGTACTTC
D gene: NA
V gene: TRBV9
clone size: NA
J gene: TRBJ2-5

CDR3 protein: CASSTSPGGETNEKLFF
CDR3 DNA: TGTGCCAGCAGCACCTCCCCGGGCGGGGAGACTAATGAAAAACTGTTTTTT
D gene: NA
V gene: TRBV21-1
clone size: NA
J gene: TRBJ1-4